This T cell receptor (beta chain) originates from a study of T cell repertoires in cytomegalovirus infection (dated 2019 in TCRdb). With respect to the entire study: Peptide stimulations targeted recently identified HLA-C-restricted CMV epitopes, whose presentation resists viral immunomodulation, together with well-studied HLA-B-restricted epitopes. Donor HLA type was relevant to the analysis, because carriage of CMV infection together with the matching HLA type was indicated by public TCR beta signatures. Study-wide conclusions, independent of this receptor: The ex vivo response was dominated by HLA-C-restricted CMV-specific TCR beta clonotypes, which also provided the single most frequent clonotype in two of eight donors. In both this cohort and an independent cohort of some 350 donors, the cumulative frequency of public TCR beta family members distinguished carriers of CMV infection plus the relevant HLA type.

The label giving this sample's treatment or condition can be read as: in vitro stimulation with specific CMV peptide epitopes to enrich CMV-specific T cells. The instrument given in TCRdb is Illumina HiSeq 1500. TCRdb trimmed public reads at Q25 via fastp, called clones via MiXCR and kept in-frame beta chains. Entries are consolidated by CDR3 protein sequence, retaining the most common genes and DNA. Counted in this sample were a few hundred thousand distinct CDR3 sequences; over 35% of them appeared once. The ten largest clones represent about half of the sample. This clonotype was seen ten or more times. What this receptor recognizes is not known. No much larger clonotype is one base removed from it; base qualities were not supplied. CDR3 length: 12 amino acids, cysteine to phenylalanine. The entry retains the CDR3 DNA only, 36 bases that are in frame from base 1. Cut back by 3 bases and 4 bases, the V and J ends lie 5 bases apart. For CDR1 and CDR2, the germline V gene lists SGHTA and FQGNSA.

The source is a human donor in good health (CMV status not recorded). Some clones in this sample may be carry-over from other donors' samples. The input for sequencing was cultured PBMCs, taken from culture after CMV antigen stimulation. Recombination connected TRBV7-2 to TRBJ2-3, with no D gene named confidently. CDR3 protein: CASSFGADTQYF. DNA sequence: TGTGCCAGCAGCTTCGGCGCAGATACGCAGTATTTT.